This T cell receptor (beta chain) was sequenced in a study of cytomegalovirus exposure and HLA in healthy donors. The germline gives CDR1 SNHLY, CDR2 FYNNEI. Trimming removed 7 bases at V and 0 bases at J, with 16 bases between. The CDR3 runs 15 residues. PCR primers comprised 60 Vbeta and 13 Jbeta primers. The table came from immunoSEQ multiplex PCR; TCRdb's copy has only in-frame clones and leaves some out. The data contain approximately 90,000 clones, 70% to 80% of them singletons. Details on this clone: Its matching antigen is unknown.

Findings and caveats of the study: The study carried out a later analysis of TCR beta sequences. It associated some 18,000 of them with specific HLA alleles at a false discovery rate of 0.05. The analysis excluded some indistinguishable V segments, including TRBV6-2 and TRBV6-3.

This chain joins TRBV2 and TRBJ2-7, with D possibly TRBD1 on 5 matching bases. The source of this sequence is a man aged 25 to 40 in good health and CMV-seronegative. The material sequenced was PBMCs. CDR3 in amino acids: CASTRQKQYSYEQYF. For the CDR3, the DNA is TGTGCCAGCACCCGACAGAAACAATACTCCTACGAGCAGTACTTC.